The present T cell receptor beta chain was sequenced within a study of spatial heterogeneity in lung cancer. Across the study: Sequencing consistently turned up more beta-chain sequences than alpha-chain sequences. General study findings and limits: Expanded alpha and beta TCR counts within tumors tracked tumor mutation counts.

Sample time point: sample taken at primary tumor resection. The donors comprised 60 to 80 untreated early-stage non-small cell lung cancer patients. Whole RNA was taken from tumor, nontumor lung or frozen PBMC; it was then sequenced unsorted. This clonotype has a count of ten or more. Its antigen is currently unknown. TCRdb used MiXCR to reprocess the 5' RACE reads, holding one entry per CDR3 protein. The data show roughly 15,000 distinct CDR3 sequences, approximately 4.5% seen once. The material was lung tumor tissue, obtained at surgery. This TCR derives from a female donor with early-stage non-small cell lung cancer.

The CDR3 loop is CSASGGAGTQYF. Here the CDR3 DNA reads TGCAGTGCTAGCGGGGGGGCCGGGACGCAGTATTTT. The chain carries TRBV20-1 and TRBJ2-3, with 8 nucleotides matching TRBD2. In germline, CDR1 is DFQATT, CDR2 SNEGSKA (reference sequence). This CDR3 is 12 amino acids long. The ends lost 3 bases at V and 9 bases at J; junction bases unmatched: 5.